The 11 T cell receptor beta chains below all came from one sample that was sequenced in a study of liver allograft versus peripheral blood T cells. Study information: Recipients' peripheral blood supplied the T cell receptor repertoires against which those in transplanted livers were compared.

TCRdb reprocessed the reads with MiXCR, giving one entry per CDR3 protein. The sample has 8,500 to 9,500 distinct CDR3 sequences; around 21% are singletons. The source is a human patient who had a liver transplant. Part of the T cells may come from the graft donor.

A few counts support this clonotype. The CDR3 nucleotides read TGTGCCAGCAACCAGGGGACAGGATACGGCTACACCTTC. Amino acids: CASNQGTGYGYTF. The chain couples TRBV5-4 to TRBJ1-2; 8 nucleotides line up with TRBD1. V gave up 6 bases and J gave up 8 bases; unmatched junction bases: 9. The germline V gene has CDR1 SGHNT and CDR2 YYREEE (reference sequence). The CDR3 covers 13 residues.

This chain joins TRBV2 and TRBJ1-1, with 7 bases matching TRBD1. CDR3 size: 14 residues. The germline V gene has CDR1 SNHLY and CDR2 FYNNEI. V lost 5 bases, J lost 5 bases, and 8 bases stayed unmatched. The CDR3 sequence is CASSSQGKETEAFF. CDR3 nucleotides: TGTGCCAGCAGTTCACAGGGGAAAGAAACTGAAGCTTTCTTT.

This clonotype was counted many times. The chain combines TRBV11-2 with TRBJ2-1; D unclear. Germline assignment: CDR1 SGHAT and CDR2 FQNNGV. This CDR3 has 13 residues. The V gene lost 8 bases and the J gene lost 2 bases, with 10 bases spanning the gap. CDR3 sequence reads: CASGETPYNEQFF. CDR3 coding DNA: TGTGCCAGCGGGGAAACCCCCTACAATGAGCAGTTCTTC. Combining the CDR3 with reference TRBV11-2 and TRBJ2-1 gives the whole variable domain EAGVAQSPRYKIIEKRQSVAFWCNPISGHATLYWYQQILGQGPKLLIQFQNNGVVDDSQLPKDRFSAERLKGVDSTLKIQPAKLEDSAVYLCASGETPYNEQFFGPGTRLTVL.

Written as DNA, the CDR3 is TGTGCCAGCCGGTGGGACAGGCTCGTCAGGGGTGAAAAACTGTTTTTT. Translation: CASRWDRLVRGEKLFF. J is TRBJ1-4 and V is TRBV12-3 or TRBV12-4; 8 positions agree with TRBD1. This CDR3 spans 16 amino acids. The junction had 15 bases not matched to a gene; V was cut back by 8 bases and J by 7 bases.

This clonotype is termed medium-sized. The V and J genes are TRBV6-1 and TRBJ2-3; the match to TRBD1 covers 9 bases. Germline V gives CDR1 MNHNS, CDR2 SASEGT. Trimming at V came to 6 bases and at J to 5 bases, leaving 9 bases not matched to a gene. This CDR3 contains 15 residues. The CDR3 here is CASRRTGGPGDTQYF. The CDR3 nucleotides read TGTGCCAGCAGGCGTACAGGGGGCCCGGGAGATACGCAGTATTTT.

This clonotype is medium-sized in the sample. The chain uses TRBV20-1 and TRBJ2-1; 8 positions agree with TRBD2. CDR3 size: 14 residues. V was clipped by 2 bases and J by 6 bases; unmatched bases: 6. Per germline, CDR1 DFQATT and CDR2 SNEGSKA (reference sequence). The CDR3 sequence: CSARFPTSVNEQFF. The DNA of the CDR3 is TGCAGTGCTAGATTTCCGACTAGCGTCAATGAGCAGTTCTTC.

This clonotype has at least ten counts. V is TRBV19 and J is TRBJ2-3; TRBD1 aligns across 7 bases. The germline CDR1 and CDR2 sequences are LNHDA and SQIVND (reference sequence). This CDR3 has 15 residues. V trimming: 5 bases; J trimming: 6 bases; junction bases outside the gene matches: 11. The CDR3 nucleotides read TGTGCCAGTAGTTCCCGGACAGGAGGCCCGGATACGCAGTATTTT. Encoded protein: CASSSRTGGPDTQYF.

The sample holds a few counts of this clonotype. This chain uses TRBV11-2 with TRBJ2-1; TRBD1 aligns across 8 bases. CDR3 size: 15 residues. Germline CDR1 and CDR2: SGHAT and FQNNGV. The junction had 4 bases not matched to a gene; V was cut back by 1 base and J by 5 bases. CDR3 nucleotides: TGTGCCAGCAGCTTAGGGACAGGGATGAACAATGAGCAGTTCTTC. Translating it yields CASSLGTGMNNEQFF.

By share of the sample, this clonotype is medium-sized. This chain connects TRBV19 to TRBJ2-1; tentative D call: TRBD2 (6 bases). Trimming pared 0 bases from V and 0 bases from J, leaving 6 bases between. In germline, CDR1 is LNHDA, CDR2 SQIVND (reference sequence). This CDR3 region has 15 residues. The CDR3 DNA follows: TGTGCCAGTAGTATAGACGGGAGCTCCTACAATGAGCAGTTCTTC. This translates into CASSIDGSSYNEQFF.

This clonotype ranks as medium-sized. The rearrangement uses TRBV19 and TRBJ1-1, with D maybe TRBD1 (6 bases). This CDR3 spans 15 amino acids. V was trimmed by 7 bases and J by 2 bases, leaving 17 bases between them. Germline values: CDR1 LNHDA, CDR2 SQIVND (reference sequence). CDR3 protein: CASTDARGGNTEAFF. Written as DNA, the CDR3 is TGTGCCAGTACCGATGCGAGGGGGGGAAACACTGAAGCTTTCTTT. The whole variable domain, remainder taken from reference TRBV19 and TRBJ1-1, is DGGITQSPKYLFRKEGQNVTLSCEQNLNHDAMYWYRQDPGQGLRLIYYSQIVNDFQKGDIAEGYSVSREKKESFPLTVTSAQKNPTAFYLCASTDARGGNTEAFFGQGTRLTVV.

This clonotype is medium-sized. This CDR3 is CATSDPPGQGAGETQYF. The CDR3 region has the DNA TGTGCCACCAGTGATCCCCCGGGACAGGGGGCTGGAGAGACCCAGTACTTC. The gene calls are TRBV24-1 and TRBJ2-5; 12 nucleotides match TRBD1. The trim removed 3 bases at V and 4 bases at J, leaving 8 bases unmatched. Looked up from germline, CDR1 is KGHDR and CDR2 is SFDVKD. The CDR3 is 17 residues long.